The present entry profiles one T cell receptor beta chain with its context. This sample is drawn from a study of blood T cell repertoires in COVID-19. The wider study: COVID-19 samples collected from the United States, Italy and Spain covered acute and convalescent phases. T cells, B-cell-depleted T cells, or PBMCs supplied cDNA or gDNA.

Sequencing used immunoSEQ multiplex PCR; TCRdb keeps in-frame clones, though not all of them. This sample has 45,000 to 50,000 clones, with around 85% found just once. The CDR3 loop spans 14 amino acids. The germline gives CDR1 MNHEY, CDR2 SVGAGI. The junction had 2 bases not matched to a gene; V was cut back by 5 bases and J by 1 base. V is TRBV6-5 and J is TRBJ2-5, with TRBD1 matching over 9 bases. The material sequenced was peripheral blood. The sequence was collected from a human donor in a cohort sampled during active COVID-19. CDR3 nucleotides: TGTGCCAGCAGTCGGGACAGGGCCCAAGAGACCCAGTACTTC. This translates into CASSRDRAQETQYF.